These 28 T cell receptor beta chains were all obtained from the same sample, sequenced in a study of vaccination effects on CD4 cells after COVID-19. Sequenced by immunoSEQ multiplex PCR; TCRdb stores in-frame clones only, minus some. The sample includes roughly 30,000 clones, around 75% of them seen just once. No antigen has been identified for these receptors. Antigen-specific CD4+ T cells were first expanded with viral peptide pools by the ViraFEST assay and only then sequenced. Culture proceeded for under twelve days, and CD4+ T cells were then isolated. The healthy vaccine recipients, who had no prior SARS-CoV-2 infection, showed negative nucleocapsid antibodies. Source: CD4+ T cells from PBMCs cultured with SARS-CoV-2 spike peptides, taken before COVID-19 vaccination. These receptors originate from a human donor who received a COVID-19 vaccine.

The chain carries TRBV6-5 and TRBJ1-2; the D gene is possibly TRBD1 (6 bases). The germline V and J ends were trimmed by 0 bases and 6 bases, with 8 bases remaining between them. CDR3 length: 13 residues. Germline CDR1 and CDR2: MNHEY and SVGAGI. CDR3 nucleotide sequence: TGTGCCAGCAGTTACTCGGCAGGGGATGGCTACACCTTC. Protein sequence: CASSYSAGDGYTF.

The rearrangement links TRBV3-1 (or the pseudogene TRBV3-2) to TRBJ1-1, with D unclear. CDR1 is LGHDT and CDR2 is YNNKEL in the germline V gene (reference sequence). This CDR3 comprises 14 residues. Between the trimmed V and J ends, which lost 1 base and 2 bases, there was a span of 8 bases. Written as DNA, the CDR3 is TGTGCCAGCAGCCAAGTCCCAGAAAACACTGAAGCTTTCTTT. This translates into CASSQVPENTEAFF.

This clone was seen once. The genes are TRBV2 and TRBJ2-2, with 14 bases matching TRBD2. The CDR3 length is 15 residues. Germline V gives CDR1 SNHLY, CDR2 FYNNEI. The trim removed 6 bases at V and 6 bases at J, leaving 3 bases unmatched. CDR3 residues: CASRETSGGAGELFF. In DNA, the CDR3 is TGTGCCAGCAGGGAGACTAGCGGGGGGGCCGGGGAGCTGTTTTTT. The full variable domain, with the rest looked up from reference TRBV2 and TRBJ2-2, is EPEVTQTPSHQVTQMGQEVILRCVPISNHLYFYWYRQILGQKVEFLVSFYNNEISEKSEIFDDQFSVERPDGSNFTLKIRSTKLEDSAMYFCASRETSGGAGELFFGEGSRLTVL.

The CDR3 region is CASSLRDHYGYTF. As DNA, the CDR3 is TGTGCCAGCAGCCTCAGGGATCACTATGGCTACACCTTC. The V gene is TRBV3-1 (or the pseudogene TRBV3-2), the J gene TRBJ1-2; D is perhaps TRBD1 (5 bases). Germline V lookup: CDR1 LGHDT, CDR2 YNNKEL (reference sequence). This CDR3 region has 13 residues. Deletions cut 4 bases from V and 3 bases from J, with 9 bases between.

The chain uses TRBV6-5 and TRBJ1-4, with 10 bases aligning to TRBD1. After removal of 2 bases from V and 8 bases from J, the junction contained 5 bases not matched to a gene. CDR1 is MNHEY, CDR2 SVGAGI, per germline. The CDR3 is made up of 15 amino acids. The CDR3 DNA reads as TGTGCCAGCAGTTACGGGACAGGGGTAGGGGAAAAACTGTTTTTT. Amino acid sequence: CASSYGTGVGEKLFF.

In nucleotides, the CDR3 is TGCGCCAGCAGCTTGTCAGCCCAGGGCGTCGGCTATGGCTACACCTTC. It yields the protein CASSLSAQGVGYGYTF. The chain employs TRBV5-1 and TRBJ1-2, with D possibly being TRBD1 (5 bases). CDR3 length: 16 amino acids. Germline-derived CDR1 and CDR2 are SGHRS and YFSETQ. Between the trimmed V and J ends, which lost 1 base and 4 bases, there was a span of 17 bases.

This clone was detected a few times. This sequence joins TRBV2 and TRBJ1-4; D possibly corresponds to TRBD1 (5 bases). This CDR3 has 12 residues. Germline CDR1 and CDR2: SNHLY and FYNNEI. V lost 9 bases and J lost 8, with 13 bases in between. The CDR3 bases are TGTGCCAGTACCCAACGGGGGGAAAAACTGTTTTTT. It yields the protein CASTQRGEKLFF.

The chain combines TRBV19 with TRBJ2-1; D perhaps matches TRBD2 (5 bases). Between the trimmed V and J ends, which lost 1 base and 3 bases, there was a span of 28 bases. Germline V gene sequence: CDR1 LNHDA, CDR2 SQIVND (reference sequence). The CDR3 loop spans 21 amino acids. This CDR3 is CASSIGTEPNIGERIYNEQFF. The CDR3, as DNA: TGTGCCAGTAGTATAGGAACGGAACCCAATATCGGGGAGAGAATCTACAATGAGCAGTTCTTC.

The CDR3 DNA sequence: TGCGCCAGCAGGGGGTCTAGCGGAAACTACAATGAGCAGTTCTTC. Its translation: CASRGSSGNYNEQFF. The V gene is TRBV5-1, the J gene TRBJ2-1; TRBD2 matches 7 bases. Unmatched junction bases numbered 8, after V lost 5 bases and J lost 3 bases. The length of the CDR3 is 15 residues. CDR1 is SGHRS, CDR2 YFSETQ, per germline. Variable domain in full (rest from reference TRBV5-1 and TRBJ2-1): KAGVTQTPRYLIKTRGQQVTLSCSPISGHRSVSWYQQTPGQGLQFLFEYFSETQRNKGNFPGRFSGRQFSNSRSEMNVSTLELGDSALYLCASRGSSGNYNEQFFGPGTRLTVL.

V gene TRBV7-2 combines with J gene TRBJ1-1, with TRBD1 matching over 7 bases. Germline V gene lookup returns CDR1 SGHTA and CDR2 FQGNSA. With 5 bases clipped from V and 1 base from J, the junction kept 7 bases outside the gene matches. CDR3 size: 15 residues. The CDR3 spells CASSPYRGANTEAFF. CDR3 bases: TGTGCCAGCAGCCCCTACAGGGGCGCGAACACTGAAGCTTTCTTT.

J is TRBJ2-3 and V is TRBV19, with 11 bases that match TRBD2. Looked up from germline, CDR1 is LNHDA and CDR2 is SQIVND (reference sequence). The CDR3 is 14 amino acids. V lost 7 bases and J lost 5; bases outside the gene matches: 5. The CDR3 sequence is CASTQGTSGDTQYF. The CDR3 nucleotides read TGTGCCAGTACTCAAGGGACTAGCGGAGATACGCAGTATTTT.

This clone has a handful of counts. The rearrangement joins TRBV5-1 to TRBJ1-1, with TRBD1 matching 7 bases. Germline-derived CDR1 and CDR2 are SGHRS and YFSETQ. V trimming: 2 bases; J trimming: 5 bases; junction bases outside the gene matches: 6. CDR3 length: 14 amino acids. The CDR3 DNA follows: TGCGCCAGCAGCTTTGAGACAGGGCCTACTGAAGCTTTCTTT. It is translated as CASSFETGPTEAFF.

V and J are TRBV6-5 and TRBJ1-2; TRBD1 might be the D (6 bases). Germline V CDR1 and CDR2: MNHEY, SVGAGI. This CDR3 region has 14 residues. Trimming took 6 bases from V and 4 from J, leaving 15 bases between them. CDR3 region: CASSRGGQSYGYTF. CDR3 bases: TGTGCCAGCAGCCGCGGGGGGCAGAGCTATGGCTACACCTTC.

The rearrangement joins TRBV9 to TRBJ1-6; perhaps TRBD1 as D (5 bases). V gave up 0 bases and J gave up 6 bases, with 7 bases separating them. CDR3 size: 14 residues. Germline V gene sequence: CDR1 SGDLS, CDR2 YYNGEE. The CDR3 loop reads CASSVGGGNSPLHF. CDR3 DNA: TGTGCCAGCAGCGTAGGGGGGGGTAATTCACCCCTCCACTTT.

The chain couples TRBV7-9 to TRBJ1-4; no reliable D call. Trimming shortened V by 1 base and J by 4 bases, and 10 bases separated the two germline ends. The CDR3 loop spans 15 amino acids. In germline, CDR1 is SEHNR, CDR2 FQNEAQ (reference sequence). The CDR3 DNA follows: TGTGCCAGCAGCTTAGAAGGCCTGAGTAATGAAAAACTGTTTTTT. Translation gives CASSLEGLSNEKLFF. Full variable domain (remainder filled in from reference TRBV7-9 and TRBJ1-4): DTGVSQNPRHKITKRGQNVTFRCDPISEHNRLYWYRQTLGQGPEFLTYFQNEAQLEKSRLLSDRFSAERPKGSFSTLEIQRTEQGDSAMYLCASSLEGLSNEKLFFGSGTQLSVL.

V usage is TRBV5-5 and J usage is TRBJ1-3; D unresolved. This CDR3 comprises 16 residues. Germline V gene sequence: CDR1 SGHKS, CDR2 YYEKEE (reference sequence). V shed 4 bases and J shed 2 bases, with 16 bases lying between them. CDR3: CASSERPLRAGNTIYF. The DNA of the CDR3 is TGTGCCAGCAGCGAACGACCTCTACGGGCTGGAAACACCATATATTTT.

This chain connects TRBV5-1 to TRBJ2-7; TRBD2 agrees at 9 bases. The CDR3 runs 15 residues. The V and J ends lost 0 bases and 6 bases, in that order; junction bases with no gene match: 7. CDR1 and CDR2 from the germline V gene are SGHRS and YFSETQ. The CDR3 region has the DNA TGCGCCAGCAGCTTGGTCGGCGGGAGGGCCGGCGAGCAGTACTTC. Amino acid sequence: CASSLVGGRAGEQYF.

The chain recombines TRBV12-3 or TRBV12-4 with TRBJ2-3; D not certain. Trimming stripped 2 bases from V and 8 bases from J, with 5 bases between. This CDR3 has 11 amino acids. This CDR3 is CASSLYGTQYF. CDR3 DNA sequence: TGTGCCAGCAGTTTATACGGTACGCAGTATTTT.

The chain uses TRBV9 and TRBJ2-1, with 7 bases matching TRBD2. The CDR3 covers 16 residues. After removal of 0 bases from V and 5 bases from J, the junction contained 8 bases not matched to a gene. Germline CDR1 reads SGDLS; CDR2 reads YYNGEE. CDR3 sequence reads: CASSVGPAGVHNEQFF. The DNA of the CDR3 is TGTGCCAGCAGCGTAGGGCCGGCGGGGGTTCACAATGAGCAGTTCTTC.

This sequence joins TRBV13 and TRBJ2-7, with 8 positions matching TRBD1. J gave up 5 bases and V 6 bases, and 15 bases lay outside the gene matches. Germline values: CDR1 PRHDT, CDR2 FYEKMQ (reference sequence). This CDR3 region has 16 residues. In nucleotides, the CDR3 is TGTGCCAGCAGTTCTGCCCTGGACAGGGATGACCACGAGCAGTACTTC. Encoded protein: CASSSALDRDDHEQYF.

J is TRBJ1-1 and V is TRBV18, with a tentative D call TRBD1 (6 bases). CDR3 length equals 15 residues. CDR1 KGHSH and CDR2 LQKENI come from the germline V gene. V gave up 2 bases and J gave up 1 base, with 11 bases separating them. This chain's CDR3 is CASSPSGGPNTEAFF. DNA for the CDR3: TGTGCCAGCTCACCATCTGGGGGGCCGAACACTGAAGCTTTCTTT.

The rearrangement joins TRBV3-1 (or the pseudogene TRBV3-2) to TRBJ2-5, with D possibly matching TRBD2 (5 bases). CDR1 and CDR2 (germline): LGHDT, YNNKEL (reference sequence). V lost 2 bases and J 2 bases, leaving 9 bases between the germline ends. This CDR3 has 14 amino acids. The CDR3 region has the DNA TGTGCCAGCAGCCAACCCCGACTACAAGAGACCCAGTACTTC. Its translation: CASSQPRLQETQYF.

The sample holds one count of this clone. In nucleotides, the CDR3 is TGCGCCAGCAGCCAAGATAGAGGCAGGGTCGTGGAGACCCAGTACTTC. Residues: CASSQDRGRVVETQYF. The chain uses TRBV4-1 and TRBJ2-5, with TRBD1 as a possible D gene (5 bases). The CDR3 runs to 16 residues. Deletions cut 0 bases from V and 5 bases from J, with 16 bases between. The germline gives CDR1 MGHRA, CDR2 YSYEKL.

The chain couples TRBV6-5 to TRBJ1-1; TRBD1 aligns across 7 bases. Per the germline V gene, CDR1 is MNHEY and CDR2 is SVGAGI. This CDR3 is 16 amino acids long. V shed 2 bases, J shed 0 bases, and the junction held 6 bases outside the gene matches. The CDR3 bases are TGTGCCAGCAGTTACCCTCCAGGGGGACTGAACACTGAAGCTTTCTTT. It yields the protein CASSYPPGGLNTEAFF.

This chain links TRBV19 with TRBJ2-3; 10 nucleotides align to TRBD1. After removal of 5 bases from V and 9 bases from J, the junction contained 5 bases not matched to a gene. Germline values: CDR1 LNHDA, CDR2 SQIVND (reference sequence). The CDR3 has 13 amino acids. The CDR3 protein is CASSSGQGSTQYF. CDR3 sequence (DNA): TGTGCCAGTAGTTCGGGACAGGGGAGCACGCAGTATTTT.

The chain is built from TRBV3-1 (or the pseudogene TRBV3-2) and TRBJ2-4; tentatively, D is TRBD1 or TRBD2 (5 bases each). The V gene lost 6 bases and the J gene lost 0 bases, with 9 bases spanning the gap. The germline V gene encodes CDR1 LGHDT and CDR2 YNNKEL (reference sequence). This CDR3 contains 14 residues. Written as DNA, the CDR3 is TGTGCCAGCAGGGCCGGGACAGCCAAAAACATTCAGTACTTC. This sequence encodes CASRAGTAKNIQYF.

Of note for this clone: One junction end does not reproduce the germline sequence, and a read error may be involved. This chain joins TRBV3-1 (or the pseudogene TRBV3-2) and TRBJ2-7; D may be TRBD2 (5 bases). Germline values: CDR1 LGHDT, CDR2 YNNKEL (reference sequence). This CDR3 contains 11 residues. As DNA, the CDR3 is TGTGCCAGCAGCCGCGGAGGCGAGGAGTACTTC. This encodes CASSRGGEEYF.

The genes are TRBV10-3 and TRBJ2-7, with D perhaps matching TRBD2 (6 bases). V lost 2 bases to trimming and J lost 4 bases, with 24 bases between them. The germline V gene has CDR1 ENHRY and CDR2 SYGVKD. The CDR3 consists of 18 residues. As DNA, the CDR3 is TGTGCCATCAGTGAGGGCCTCCAATTTAGGGCGGGGCGGTACGAGCAGTACTTC. Encoded protein: CAISEGLQFRAGRYEQYF.